This T cell receptor (beta chain) was recovered during a study of cytomegalovirus exposure and HLA in healthy donors. Study-level findings and limits: Follow-up analysis later connected one missense variant in DCLRE1C with trimming of TCR beta V- and J-genes. Roughly uniform depth of sequencing across donors was assumed in presence/absence analyses. It is likely that the observed cluster of highly shared sequence variants was a sequencing artifact.

To note about this clone: The antigen is not known.

The CDR3 sequence is 16 residues long. Trimming at V came to 5 bases and at J to 8 bases, leaving 13 bases not matched to a gene. Germline V gene data show CDR1 as LNHDA and CDR2 as SQIVND (reference sequence). Primers: 60 Vbeta forward and 13 Jbeta reverse. Produced via immunoSEQ multiplex PCR; TCRdb's table is partial and in-frame only. The sample lists over 150,000 clones, about 72% occurring once. This chain joins TRBV19 and TRBJ1-5; 9 bases fit TRBD1. This TCR derives from a man aged 30 to 39 in good health and CMV-seropositive. Sequences were obtained from PBMCs. CDR3 nucleotide sequence: TGTGCCAGTAGTTCCTTAACCGGGACAGGGAATAAGCCCCAGCATTTT. This encodes CASSSLTGTGNKPQHF.